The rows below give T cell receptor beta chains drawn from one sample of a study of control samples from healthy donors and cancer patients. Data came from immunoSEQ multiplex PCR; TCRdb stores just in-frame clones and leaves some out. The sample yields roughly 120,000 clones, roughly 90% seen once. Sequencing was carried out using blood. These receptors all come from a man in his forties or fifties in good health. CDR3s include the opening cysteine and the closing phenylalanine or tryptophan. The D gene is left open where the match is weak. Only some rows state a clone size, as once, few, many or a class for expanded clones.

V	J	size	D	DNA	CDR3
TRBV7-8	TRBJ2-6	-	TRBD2	TGTGCCAGCAGCTTTATCCCCCCCGGACTAGCGGGTCCAAGCTCTGGGGCCAACGTCCTGACTTTC	CASSFIPPGLAGPSSGANVLTF
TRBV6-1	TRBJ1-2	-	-	TGTGCCAGCAGTGACACAGACTACAGGTACACCTTC	CASSDTDYRYTF
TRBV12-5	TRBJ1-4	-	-	TGTGCTAGTGGTTTAGGTGGGCCTGGGGAAAAACTGTTTTTT	CASGLGGPGEKLFF
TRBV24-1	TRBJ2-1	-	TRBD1	TGTGCCACCGGGCCGACAGGGGGTGACAATGAGCAGTTCTTC	CATGPTGGDNEQFF
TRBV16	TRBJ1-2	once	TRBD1	TGTGCCAGCAGCGAGGGGGCAAACTATGGCTACACCTTC	CASSEGANYGYTF
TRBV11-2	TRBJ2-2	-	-	TGTGCCAGCAGCTTAGGCGAGGCCGGGGAGCTGTTTTTT	CASSLGEAGELFF
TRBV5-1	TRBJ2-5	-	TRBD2	TGCGCCAGCAGCTTGGAAAGCGGGGGACTCCAGATCCCGTACTTC	CASSLESGGLQIPYF
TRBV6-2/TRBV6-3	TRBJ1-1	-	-	TGTGCCAGCAGTTATGGGGGTGGCACTGAAGCTTTCTTT	CASSYGGGTEAFF
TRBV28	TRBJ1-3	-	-	TGTGCCAGCAGTCCCCGACGGAGCTCTGGAAACACCATATATTTT	CASSPRRSSGNTIYF
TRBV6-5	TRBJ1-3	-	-	TGTGCCAGCAGTTACTCGAGTCCGGGCTCTGGAAACACCATATATTTT	CASSYSSPGSGNTIYF
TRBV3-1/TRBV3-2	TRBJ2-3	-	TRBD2	TGTGCCAGCAGCCAAGCCGGGACTAGCGGGGGAGTAGATACGCAGTATTTT	CASSQAGTSGGVDTQYF
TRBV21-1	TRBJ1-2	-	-	TGTGCCAGCAGCAAAATGCAGGGGGGGTATGGCTACACCTTC	CASSKMQGGYGYTF
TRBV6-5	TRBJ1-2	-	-	TGTGCCAGCAGTTACTTTAGGGCAGGGGATCGGGGCTACACCTTC	CASSYFRAGDRGYTF
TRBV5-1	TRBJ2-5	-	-	TGCGCCAGCAGCCGAGGGGGGGATCGATCAGAGACCCAGTACTTC	CASSRGGDRSETQYF
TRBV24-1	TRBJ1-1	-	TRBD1	TGTGCCACCAGTGATCCAGGGGGGGGAAACACTGAAGCTTTCTTT	CATSDPGGGNTEAFF
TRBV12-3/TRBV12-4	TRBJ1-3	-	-	TGTGCCAGCACCCCCAGTATAGTAAACACCATATATTTT	CASTPSIVNTIYF
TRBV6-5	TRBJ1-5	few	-	TGTGCCAGCGCCCAGGACGGGAGTATGTCGAAGGGGCATTTT	CASAQDGSMSKGHF
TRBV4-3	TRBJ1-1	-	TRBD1	TGCGCCAGCAGCCAGAGAGGACAGGGTGAAGCTTTCTTT	CASSQRGQGEAFF
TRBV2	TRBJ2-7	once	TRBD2	TGTGCCAGCAGAGAAGGGCTAGCGGGAGCCTACGAGCAGTACTTC	CASREGLAGAYEQYF
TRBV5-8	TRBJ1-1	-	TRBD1	TGTGCCAGCAGCCAACAGGGGAGGAACACTGAAGCTTTCTTT	CASSQQGRNTEAFF
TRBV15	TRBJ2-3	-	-	TGTGCCACCAGCAGAGGGGTTCTCCCAGATACGCAGTATTTT	CATSRGVLPDTQYF
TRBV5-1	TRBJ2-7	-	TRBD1	TGCGCCAGCAATTTACAGGGGGGCGACGAGCAGTACTTC	CASNLQGGDEQYF